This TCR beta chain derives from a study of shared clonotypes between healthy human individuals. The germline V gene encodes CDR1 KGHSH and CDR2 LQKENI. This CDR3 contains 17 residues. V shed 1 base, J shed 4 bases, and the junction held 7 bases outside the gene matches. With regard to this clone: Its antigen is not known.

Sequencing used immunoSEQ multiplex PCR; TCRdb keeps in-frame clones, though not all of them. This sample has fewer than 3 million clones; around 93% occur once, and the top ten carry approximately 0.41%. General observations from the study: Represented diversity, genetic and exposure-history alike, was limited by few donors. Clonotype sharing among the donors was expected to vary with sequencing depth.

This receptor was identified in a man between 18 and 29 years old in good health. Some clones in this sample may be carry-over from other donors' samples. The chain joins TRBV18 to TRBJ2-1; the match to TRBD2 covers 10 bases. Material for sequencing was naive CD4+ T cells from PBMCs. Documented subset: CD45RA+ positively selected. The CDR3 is CASSPRKTSGSYNEQFF. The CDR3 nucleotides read TGTGCCAGCTCACCACGGAAGACTAGCGGGTCTTACAATGAGCAGTTCTTC.